The 7 T cell receptor beta chains listed next were all sequenced from one sample in a study of blood T cell repertoires in COVID-19. The assay was immunoSEQ multiplex PCR, and TCRdb's table has in-frame clones only and misses some. The sample lists around 260,000 clones, roughly 90% occurring once. Sequencing input: peripheral blood. The receptors come from a woman in her forties who had recovered from COVID-19.

The chain employs TRBV11-3 and TRBJ1-1, with D possibly being TRBD1 (6 bases). V dropped 1 base and J dropped 0 bases, with 6 bases sitting between them. The germline gives CDR1 SGHNT, CDR2 YENEEA. The CDR3 has 14 amino acids. The CDR3 loop is CASSLGTVNTEAFF. The CDR3, as DNA: TGTGCCAGCAGCTTAGGGACAGTGAACACTGAAGCTTTCTTT.

This chain joins TRBV5-4 and TRBJ2-4; 8 bases align to TRBD1. Germline lookup yields CDR1 SGHNT and CDR2 YYREEE (reference sequence). V gave up 4 bases and J gave up 7 bases; unmatched junction bases: 16. CDR3 length: 17 amino acids. The CDR3 bases are TGTGCCAGCAGCCCTCCGGGACAGGCCGGTGGGGCCAACATTCAGTACTTC. Translation gives CASSPPGQAGGANIQYF.

This clone was counted once. This rearrangement joins TRBV4-1 to TRBJ2-1; 10 bases align to TRBD2. This CDR3 spans 16 amino acids. Germline CDR1 and CDR2: MGHRA and YSYEKL. Trimming removed 4 bases from V and 3 bases from J; junction bases left unmatched: 6. The DNA for the CDR3 is TGCGCCAGCAGCCCCCCCGGGACTAGCGTCTACAATGAGCAGTTCTTC. It encodes CASSPPGTSVYNEQFF.

The J gene is TRBJ2-2, the V gene TRBV4-2; 8 nucleotides match TRBD2. The CDR3 is made up of 18 amino acids. Germline V lookup: CDR1 LGHNA, CDR2 YNFKEQ. The trim removed 0 bases at V and 1 base at J, leaving 7 bases unmatched. The CDR3 reads CASSQDLTSGLNTGELFF. CDR3 in DNA: TGTGCCAGCAGCCAAGATCTAACTAGCGGATTGAACACCGGGGAGCTGTTTTTT.

The rearrangement joins TRBV13 to TRBJ1-1; D possibly corresponds to TRBD1 (5 bases). This CDR3 is built from 14 residues. V shed 5 bases and J shed 0 bases, with 10 bases lying between them. Germline assignment: CDR1 PRHDT and CDR2 FYEKMQ (reference sequence). The CDR3 region is CASSQTVMNTEAFF. CDR3 nucleotide sequence: TGTGCCAGCAGCCAGACAGTGATGAACACTGAAGCTTTCTTT. The entire variable domain, with the rest obtained from reference TRBV13 and TRBJ1-1, is as follows: AAGVIQSPRHLIKEKRETATLKCYPIPRHDTVYWYQQGPGQDPQFLISFYEKMQSDKGSIPDRFSAQQFSDYHSELNMSSLELGDSALYFCASSQTVMNTEAFFGQGTRLTVV.

This sequence joins TRBV29-1 and TRBJ2-5; no clear D. In germline, CDR1 is SQVTM, CDR2 ANQGSEA. The CDR3 is 14 amino acids. Trimming removed 4 bases at V and 0 bases at J, with 12 bases between. CDR3 coding DNA: TGCAGCGTTGCCCCCATGGGCCACCAAGAGACCCAGTACTTC. Its translation: CSVAPMGHQETQYF.

The chain combines TRBV6-2 or TRBV6-3 with TRBJ1-6; 7 bases fit TRBD1. The ends lost 6 bases at V and 18 bases at J; junction bases unmatched: 14. CDR1 MNHEY and CDR2 SVGEGT come from the germline V gene. The CDR3 has 13 amino acids. Here the CDR3 reads CASSDTPGQRAHF. The CDR3 bases are TGTGCCAGCAGCGATACCCCGGGACAGCGTGCCCACTTT.